This T cell receptor (beta chain) was observed in a study of blood T cell repertoires in COVID-19. As for this clone: The same CDR3 is also encoded by other DNA sequences in this sample.

The germline V gene has CDR1 SNHLY and CDR2 FYNNEI. The CDR3 is 14 residues long. Germline trimming cut 6 bases from V and 2 bases from J; bases unmatched to any gene: 2. Data came from immunoSEQ multiplex PCR; TCRdb stores just in-frame clones and leaves some out. Of about 73,000 clones in the sample, about 88% were seen once. Sequencing was carried out using peripheral blood. The chain recombines TRBV2 with TRBJ2-7; 12 bases fit TRBD2. The source is a man aged 80 or over with acute or convalescent COVID-19. CDR3 residues: CASSRLAGAYEQYF. The CDR3 nucleotides read TGTGCCAGCAGCCGACTAGCGGGGGCCTACGAGCAGTACTTC.